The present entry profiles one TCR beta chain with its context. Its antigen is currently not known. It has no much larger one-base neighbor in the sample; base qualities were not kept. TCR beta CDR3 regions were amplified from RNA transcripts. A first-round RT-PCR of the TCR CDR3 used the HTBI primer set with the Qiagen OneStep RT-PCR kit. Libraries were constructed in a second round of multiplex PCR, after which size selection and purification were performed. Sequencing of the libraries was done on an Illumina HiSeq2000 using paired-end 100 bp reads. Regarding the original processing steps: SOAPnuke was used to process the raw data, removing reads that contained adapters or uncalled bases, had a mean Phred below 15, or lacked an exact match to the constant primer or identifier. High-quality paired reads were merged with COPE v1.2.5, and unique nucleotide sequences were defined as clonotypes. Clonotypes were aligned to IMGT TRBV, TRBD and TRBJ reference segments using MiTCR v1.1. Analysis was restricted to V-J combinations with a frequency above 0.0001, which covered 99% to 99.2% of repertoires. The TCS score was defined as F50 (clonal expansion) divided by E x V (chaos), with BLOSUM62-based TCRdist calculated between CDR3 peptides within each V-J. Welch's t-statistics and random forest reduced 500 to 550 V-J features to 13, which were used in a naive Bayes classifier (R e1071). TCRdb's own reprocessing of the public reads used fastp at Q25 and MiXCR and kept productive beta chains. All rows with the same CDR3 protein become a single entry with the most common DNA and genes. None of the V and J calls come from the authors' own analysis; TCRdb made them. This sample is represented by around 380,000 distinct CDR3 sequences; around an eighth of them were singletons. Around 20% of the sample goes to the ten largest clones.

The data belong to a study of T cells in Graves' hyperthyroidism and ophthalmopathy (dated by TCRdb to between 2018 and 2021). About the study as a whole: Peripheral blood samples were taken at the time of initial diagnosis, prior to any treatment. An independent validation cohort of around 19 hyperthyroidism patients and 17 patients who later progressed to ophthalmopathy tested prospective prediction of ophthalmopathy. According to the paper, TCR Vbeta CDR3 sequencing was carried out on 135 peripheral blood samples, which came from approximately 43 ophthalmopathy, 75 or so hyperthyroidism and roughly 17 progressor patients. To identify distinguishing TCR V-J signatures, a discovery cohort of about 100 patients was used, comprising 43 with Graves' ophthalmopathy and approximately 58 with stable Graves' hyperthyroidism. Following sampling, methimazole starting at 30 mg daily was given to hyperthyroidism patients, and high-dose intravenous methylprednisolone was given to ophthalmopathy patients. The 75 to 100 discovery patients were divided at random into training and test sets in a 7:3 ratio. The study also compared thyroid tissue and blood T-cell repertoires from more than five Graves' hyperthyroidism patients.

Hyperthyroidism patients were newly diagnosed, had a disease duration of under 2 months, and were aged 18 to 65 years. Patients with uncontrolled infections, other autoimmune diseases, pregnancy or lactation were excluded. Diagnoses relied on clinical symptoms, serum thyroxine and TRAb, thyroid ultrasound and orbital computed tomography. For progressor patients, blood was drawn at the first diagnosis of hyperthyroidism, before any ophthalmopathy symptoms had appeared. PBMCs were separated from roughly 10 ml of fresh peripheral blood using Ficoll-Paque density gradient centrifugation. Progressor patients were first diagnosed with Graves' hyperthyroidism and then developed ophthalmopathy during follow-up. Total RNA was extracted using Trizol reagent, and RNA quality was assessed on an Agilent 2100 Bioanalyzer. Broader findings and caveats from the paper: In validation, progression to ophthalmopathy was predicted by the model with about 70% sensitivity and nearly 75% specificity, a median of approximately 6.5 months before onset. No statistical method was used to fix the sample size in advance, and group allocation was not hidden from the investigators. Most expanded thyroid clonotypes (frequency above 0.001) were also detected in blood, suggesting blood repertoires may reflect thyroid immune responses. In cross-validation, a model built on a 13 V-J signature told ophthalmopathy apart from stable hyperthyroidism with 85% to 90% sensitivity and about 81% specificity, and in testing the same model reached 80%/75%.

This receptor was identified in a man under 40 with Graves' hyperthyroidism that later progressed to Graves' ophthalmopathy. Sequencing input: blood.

The sequence in DNA is TGTGCCAGCAGCTTAGCTACCGATTCACCCCTCCACTTT. It translates as CASSLATDSPLHF. The chain joins TRBV7-9 to TRBJ1-6; the D gene remains uncertain. V and J are truncated by 0 bases and 8 bases respectively, leaving an intervening sequence of 5 bases. The germline V gene (reference sequence) supplies CDR1 SEHNR and CDR2 FQNEAQ. The CDR3 starts with the cysteine, ends with the phenylalanine, and has 13 residues. Kept here is only the CDR3 DNA, which spans 39 bases and is read in frame from base 1.